The clone carrying this T cell receptor (beta chain) was counted only a few times. The data originate from a study of blood T cell repertoires in COVID-19. Study in general: Sites in the United States, Italy and Spain provided acute and convalescent COVID-19 samples.

The CDR3 totals 15 residues. The ends lost 5 bases at V and 8 bases at J; junction bases unmatched: 9. From germline, CDR1 is LNHDA and CDR2 SQIVND (reference sequence). Original analysis: Amplification with reference gene primers provided the estimates of nucleated cell counts. The protocol was immunoSEQ multiplex PCR, while the TCRdb copy is restricted to in-frame clones and leaves out a portion. That table gives V, J and clone size, and the DNA gave D and trimming. The sample has 200,000 to 300,000 clones; roughly 76% are singletons. The J gene is TRBJ1-6, the V gene TRBV19; 7 bases are a match to TRBD1. The TCR was taken from a woman older than 75 with COVID-19, enrolled during active disease. The sequenced material came from peripheral blood. The CDR3 protein is CASSATQGRHSPLHF. DNA for the CDR3: TGTGCCAGTAGTGCTACACAGGGGCGGCATTCACCCCTCCACTTT.